Each of the 14 T cell receptor beta chains below was sequenced from the same sample in a study of blood T cell repertoires in COVID-19. The protocol was immunoSEQ multiplex PCR, while the TCRdb copy is restricted to in-frame clones and leaves out a portion. The sample includes 200,000 or so clones, about 88% seen only once; the top ten take 5.5% to 7%. What was sequenced was peripheral blood. These receptors were obtained from a woman aged 40 to 50 who had recovered from COVID-19.

This clone has a single count. The V gene is TRBV7-2, the J gene TRBJ2-2; possible D gene TRBD1, 6 bases. Germline CDR1 SGHTA, CDR2 FQGNSA. There are 16 residues in the CDR3. Trimming removed 2 bases from V and 3 bases from J, with 13 bases in between. CDR3 in amino acids: CASSLHGAGDTGELFF. The CDR3 DNA follows: TGTGCCAGCAGCTTACACGGGGCAGGGGACACCGGGGAGCTGTTTTTT.

In nucleotides, the CDR3 is TGCAGCGTTGCCGGACTAGCGGCAGAGGAGAGGAGCTACGAGCAGTACTTC. Translating it yields CSVAGLAAEERSYEQYF. J is TRBJ2-7 and V is TRBV29-1; 10 bases map to TRBD2. Germline lookup yields CDR1 SQVTM and CDR2 ANQGSEA. The CDR3 is made up of 17 amino acids. V lost 4 bases and J lost 3; bases outside the gene matches: 15.

A single count supports this clone. The chain combines TRBV9 with TRBJ2-1, with TRBD2 identical over 8 bases. Germline V gene data show CDR1 as SGDLS and CDR2 as YYNGEE. This CDR3 is built from 15 residues. V was clipped by 3 bases and J by 7 bases; unmatched bases: 9. CDR3 sequence (DNA): TGTGCCAGCAGCGGACAACTAGCGGAGGTAAATGAGCAGTTCTTC. Translation: CASSGQLAEVNEQFF. Supplemented by reference TRBV9 and TRBJ2-1, the full variable domain reads DSGVTQTPKHLITATGQRVTLRCSPRSGDLSVYWYQQSLDQGLQFLIQYYNGEERAKGNILERFSAQQFPDLHSELNLSSLELGDSALYFCASSGQLAEVNEQFFGPGTRLTVL.

The chain links TRBV27 to TRBJ1-1; tentatively, D is TRBD1 (6 bases). Deletions cut 2 bases from V and 11 bases from J, with 15 bases between. Germline V CDR1 and CDR2: MNHEY, SMNVEV (reference sequence). CDR3 size: 13 residues. The CDR3 is CASSLGLGGRAFF. The DNA for the CDR3 is TGTGCCAGCAGTTTAGGGCTAGGGGGAAGGGCTTTCTTT.

The table lists this clone with a count of one. The chain carries TRBV5-8 and TRBJ2-7, with 7 positions matching TRBD1. CDR3 length: 14 residues. V lost 0 bases to trimming and J lost 4 bases; unmatched junction nucleotides: 4. The germline CDR1 and CDR2 sequences are SGHTS and YDEGEE. The CDR3 DNA follows: TGTGCCAGCAGCTTGGGACAGGGCGTTTACGAGCAGTACTTC. Translated, it gives CASSLGQGVYEQYF.

The rearrangement joins TRBV27 to TRBJ1-2; 8 bases line up with TRBD1. Germline V lookup: CDR1 MNHEY, CDR2 SMNVEV (reference sequence). The CDR3 spans 17 residues. V shed 5 bases and J 4 bases; nucleotides not matched to a gene: 15. In DNA, the CDR3 is TGTGCCAGCAGTACCCAGGACAGGGCGAAGTCAGGCTATGGCTACACCTTC. This sequence encodes CASSTQDRAKSGYGYTF.

The chain joins TRBV5-1 to TRBJ1-2, with 9 positions matching TRBD1. CDR1 and CDR2 (germline): SGHRS, YFSETQ. J was trimmed by 5 bases and V by 0 bases; bases with no gene match: 5. CDR3 length: 15 residues. This CDR3 reads CASSLEQGAVYGYTF. CDR3 DNA sequence: TGCGCCAGCAGCTTGGAACAGGGGGCTGTTTATGGCTACACCTTC.

The chain is built from TRBV2 and TRBJ2-2; D possibly corresponds to TRBD1 (6 bases). The CDR3 loop spans 14 amino acids. Germline assignment: CDR1 SNHLY and CDR2 FYNNEI. Trimming stripped 6 bases from V and 2 bases from J, with 10 bases between. The CDR3 DNA reads TGTGCCAGCAGACAGGGATACAACACCGGGGAGCTGTTTTTT. Protein sequence: CASRQGYNTGELFF.

The chain couples TRBV7-9 to TRBJ2-5; 9 bases line up with TRBD1. The CDR3 extends over 14 amino acids. V dropped 4 bases and J dropped 4; count of bases not matched to a gene: 4. CDR1 and CDR2 from the germline V gene are SEHNR and FQNEAQ (reference sequence). CDR3 in DNA: TGTGCCAGCAGCTCCCGGGGACAGGGAGAGACCCAGTACTTC. Translation: CASSSRGQGETQYF.

The chain couples TRBV5-5 to TRBJ2-1, with TRBD1 matching 7 bases. The germline V gene encodes CDR1 SGHKS and CDR2 YYEKEE (reference sequence). The CDR3 contains 14 residues. Losses at the gene ends were 6 bases for V and 0 bases for J; bases not matched to a gene: 3. The CDR3 sequence is CASTRGSSYNEQFF. The DNA for the CDR3 is TGTGCCAGCACCAGGGGGAGCTCCTACAATGAGCAGTTCTTC.

J is TRBJ2-1 and V is TRBV5-1, with D unresolved. The V end lost 0 bases, the J end lost 4 bases, and 14 bases lay between the germline ends. CDR1 and CDR2 (germline): SGHRS, YFSETQ. The CDR3 sequence is 16 residues long. The CDR3 region is CASSLGGDSHYNEQFF. The CDR3 bases are TGCGCCAGCAGCTTGGGAGGAGACTCCCATTACAATGAGCAGTTCTTC.

The chain couples TRBV4-3 to TRBJ1-5; 9 positions match TRBD1. J was trimmed by 4 bases and V by 2 bases; bases with no gene match: 3. In germline, CDR1 is LGHNA, CDR2 YSLEER. The CDR3 spans 15 residues. The CDR3 reads CASSQSGTGNQPQHF. For the CDR3, the DNA is TGCGCCAGCAGCCAATCCGGGACAGGGAATCAGCCCCAGCATTTT.

The J gene is TRBJ1-5, the V gene TRBV6-5, with 8 nucleotides matching TRBD1. The V gene end was trimmed by 6 bases and the J gene end by 5 bases; junction bases not matched to a gene: 3. Germline values: CDR1 MNHEY, CDR2 SVGAGI. The CDR3 is made up of 13 amino acids. CDR3 amino acids: CASRLTGDQPQHF. CDR3 DNA sequence: TGTGCCAGCAGATTGACAGGGGATCAGCCCCAGCATTTT.

This clone came up once. The V and J genes are TRBV5-1 and TRBJ2-1, with TRBD2 matching over 8 bases. The CDR3 is 15 amino acids. With V trimmed by 4 bases and J by 5 bases, 8 bases remained unmatched. CDR1 is SGHRS, CDR2 YFSETQ, per germline. CDR3 loop: CASSLAGGVNNEQFF. The CDR3 DNA sequence: TGCGCCAGCAGCCTGGCGGGGGGAGTCAACAATGAGCAGTTCTTC.